This TCR beta chain was sequenced during a study of T cells in Graves' hyperthyroidism and ophthalmopathy. Patients with uncontrolled infections, other autoimmune diseases, pregnancy or lactation were excluded. RNA transcripts were the template for amplifying TCR beta CDR3 regions. When the TCR CDR3 underwent first-round RT-PCR, the HTBI primer set was used. TCRdb re-called the multiplex PCR reads with MiXCR, one entry per CDR3 protein. The data contain about 660,000 distinct CDR3 sequences, 45% of them singletons. V dropped 7 bases and J dropped 4; count of bases not matched to a gene: 1. CDR1 and CDR2 from the germline V gene are MNHNY and SVGAGI (reference sequence). The CDR3 totals 13 residues.

Material for sequencing was peripheral blood or thyroid tissue (not recorded which). The V call is TRBV6-6, the J call TRBJ1-4; 9 bases fit TRBD1. This clonotype originated in an adult man with Graves' disease, either hyperthyroidism or ophthalmopathy (not recorded which). This chain's CDR3 is CASKGQGNEKLFF. The CDR3 coding sequence is TGTGCCAGCAAGGGACAGGGTAATGAAAAACTGTTTTTT.